One and the same sample provided the 11 T cell receptor beta chains below, sequenced in a study of T-cell memory formation after mild COVID-19. TCRdb passed the 5' RACE reads through MiXCR, listing each CDR3 protein once. In the table there are roughly 150,000 distinct CDR3 sequences, more than 12% of which are singletons. The sequenced sample consisted of PBMCs or a T cell subset sorted from them (not recorded which). These receptor sequences come from an adult woman who had mild COVID-19 (a few samples of this study predate the infection). Cell type and time point are not known.

The rearrangement links TRBV30 to TRBJ1-2; D remains ambiguous. Looked up from germline, CDR1 is GTSNPN and CDR2 is SVGIG (reference sequence). This CDR3 contains 11 residues. The germline V and J ends were trimmed by 1 base and 8 bases, with 8 bases remaining between them. CDR3 DNA sequence: TGTGCCTGGAGTGAGCCAAGGGGCTACACCTTC. As protein: CAWSEPRGYTF. Looking up the rest from reference TRBV30 and TRBJ1-2 gives the full variable domain: SQTIHQWPATLVQPVGSPLSLECTVEGTSNPNLYWYRQAAGRGLQLLFYSVGIGQISSEVPQNLSASRPQDRQFILSSKKLLLSDSGFYLCAWSEPRGYTFGSGTRLTVV.

This clonotype turned up a few times. The V gene is TRBV23-1, the J gene TRBJ2-2, with 9 nucleotides matching TRBD2. TRBV23-1 is given ORF status, its function remaining uncertain. CDR3 length: 16 amino acids. The V segment lost 3 bases and the J segment 3 bases; nucleotides outside the gene matches: 5. The CDR3 sequence: CASSQPRGRDTGELFF. The CDR3 DNA follows: TGCGCCAGCAGTCAGCCGCGCGGGAGGGACACCGGGGAGCTGTTTTTT.

The chain is built from TRBV12-3 or TRBV12-4 and TRBJ1-5; TRBD1 aligns across 8 bases. Trimming removed 4 bases from V and 8 bases from J; junction bases left unmatched: 4. The CDR3 totals 13 residues. The CDR3 is CASSSDRVEPQHF. CDR3 DNA: TGTGCCAGCAGTTCGGACAGGGTAGAGCCCCAGCATTTT.

This clonotype was seen a handful of times. This chain joins TRBV30 and TRBJ1-1; possible D gene TRBD1, 6 bases. Trimming left V 5 bases short and J 10 bases short, with 14 bases between. The CDR3 runs to 11 residues. Germline CDR1 reads GTSNPN; CDR2 reads SVGIG (reference sequence). The CDR3 nucleotides read TGTGCCTGGGACCTCGGGGGGCTAGCTTTCTTT. Protein product: CAWDLGGLAFF.

Turning to this clonotype: An end of the junction differs from the germline gene, which may be a read error. The rearrangement links TRBV2 to TRBJ1-4; D ambiguous. CDR1 SNHLY and CDR2 FYNNEI come from the germline V gene. This CDR3 has 14 residues. The CDR3 sequence is CVSTAMSRNEKLFF. The CDR3 DNA is TGTGTCAGCACGGCGATGAGCCGGAATGAAAAACTGTTTTTT.

The CDR3 DNA reads TGCAGCGTACCTATAACCGCACAGGGGCCGAACACCGGGGAGCTGTTTTTT. It codes for CSVPITAQGPNTGELFF. The chain carries TRBV29-1 and TRBJ2-2; 7 bases fit TRBD1. Germline assignment: CDR1 SQVTM and CDR2 ANQGSEA. V dropped 6 bases and J dropped 0; count of bases not matched to a gene: 13. The CDR3 is made up of 17 amino acids.

This clonotype appeared a few times. The chain couples TRBV5-1 to TRBJ1-1, with a weak D call TRBD1 (6 bases). The V and J ends lost 9 bases and 7 bases respectively, with 28 bases between them. Per germline, CDR1 SGHRS and CDR2 YFSETQ. This CDR3 has 16 residues. CDR3 DNA: TGCGCCACCCACCAAGAACCGGGACAAGGGCTGAGTGAAGCTTTCTTT. Its translation: CATHQEPGQGLSEAFF.

In its sample, this clonotype was seen many times. V gene TRBV5-1 combines with J gene TRBJ1-1; D is unclear. The CDR3 consists of 14 residues. Germline lookup yields CDR1 SGHRS and CDR2 YFSETQ. Trimming shortened V by 4 bases and J by 7 bases, and 17 bases separated the two germline ends. CDR3 region: CASSPAGDPFEAFF. CDR3 nucleotides: TGCGCCAGCAGCCCGGCGGGTGACCCTTTTGAAGCTTTCTTT.

This chain links TRBV5-1 with TRBJ2-2, with D possibly TRBD2 on 6 matching bases. In germline, CDR1 is SGHRS, CDR2 YFSETQ. The CDR3 loop spans 15 amino acids. The germline V and J ends were trimmed by 4 bases and 5 bases, with 15 bases remaining between them. Here the CDR3 reads CASSGLLLGTGELFF. The CDR3 bases are TGCGCCAGCAGCGGACTACTATTAGGGACCGGGGAGCTGTTTTTT.

This clonotype was picked up one time. This sequence joins TRBV7-9 and TRBJ2-3; D is possibly TRBD1 or TRBD2 (5 bases each). The CDR3 has 14 amino acids. Germline CDR1 SEHNR, CDR2 FQNEAQ (reference sequence). Trimming stripped 5 bases from V and 0 bases from J, with 9 bases between. The CDR3 region is CASSRDGSTDTQYF. The CDR3 nucleotides read TGTGCCAGCAGCCGGGACGGCAGCACAGATACGCAGTATTTT. Using reference TRBV7-9 and TRBJ2-3 for the parts outside the CDR3, the full variable domain is DTGVSQNPRHKITKRGQNVTFRCDPISEHNRLYWYRQTLGQGPEFLTYFQNEAQLEKSRLLSDRFSAERPKGSFSTLEIQRTEQGDSAMYLCASSRDGSTDTQYFGPGTRLTVL.

V is TRBV19 and J is TRBJ1-6; 7 nucleotides match TRBD1. The germline V gene has CDR1 LNHDA and CDR2 SQIVND (reference sequence). The CDR3 has 13 amino acids. V was pared by 7 bases and J by 15 bases, with 12 bases of the junction left unmatched. CDR3 protein: CASNLSQGQHLHF. In DNA form, the CDR3 reads TGTGCCAGTAACCTCTCACAGGGGCAGCACCTCCACTTT.